This entry features one TCR beta chain sequence. A read error may produce the germline difference seen at one junction end. These data are taken from a study of control samples from healthy donors and cancer patients. The protocol was immunoSEQ multiplex PCR, while the TCRdb copy is restricted to in-frame clones and leaves out a portion. The sample records fewer than 300,000 clones, over 70% being singletons. The clonotype originates from a woman in her sixties or seventies with lung cancer. The sequenced material came from PBMCs.

The CDR3 DNA follows: TGTGCCGGCAGCCAACTAGCGGAAGAGACCCAGTACTTC. It codes for CAGSQLAEETQYF. The chain carries TRBV3-1 (or the pseudogene TRBV3-2) and TRBJ2-5; 8 positions agree with TRBD2. CDR1 and CDR2 from the germline V gene are LGHDT and YNNKEL (reference sequence). This CDR3 has 13 residues.